This is a list of T cell receptor beta chains from one sample in a study of T cell repertoires in cytomegalovirus infection. TCRdb used MiXCR to reprocess the reads, holding one entry per CDR3 protein. This sample has 150,000 to 200,000 distinct CDR3 sequences, with approximately 15% found just once. The sample consisted of PBMCs. The receptors were gathered from a human donor in good health (CMV status not recorded). Some clones in this sample may be carry-over from other donors' samples. CDR3s include the opening cysteine and the closing phenylalanine or tryptophan. Each record gives: D gene, J gene, clone size, V gene, CDR3 protein, CDR3 DNA. A D gene is named only where the DNA matches it firmly. Size is omitted from some rows. Given values are once, few, many or a class for expanded clones.

d_call: NA
j_call: TRBJ1-1
clone_size: many
v_call: TRBV7-8
cdr3_aa: CASSLLGPMNTEAFF
cdr3_nt: TGTGCCAGCAGCTTATTAGGACCTATGAACACTGAAGCTTTCTTT

d_call: NA
j_call: TRBJ2-7
clone_size: NA
v_call: TRBV5-4
cdr3_aa: CASSLKKKPHEQYF
cdr3_nt: TGTGCCAGCAGCTTGAAGAAGAAGCCCCACGAGCAGTACTTC

d_call: TRBD1
j_call: TRBJ2-7
clone_size: few
v_call: TRBV12-3/TRBV12-4
cdr3_aa: CASSLVLSGQGASYEQYF
cdr3_nt: TGTGCCAGCAGTTTAGTGTTGTCGGGACAGGGGGCAAGCTACGAGCAGTACTTC

d_call: NA
j_call: TRBJ1-4
clone_size: few
v_call: TRBV27
cdr3_aa: CASSPGPWKEKLFF
cdr3_nt: TGTGCCAGCAGCCCGGGACCTTGGAAAGAAAAACTGTTTTTT

d_call: TRBD1
j_call: TRBJ1-1
clone_size: many
v_call: TRBV11-2
cdr3_aa: CASSSWGRGQGTEAFF
cdr3_nt: TGTGCCAGCAGCTCCTGGGGCAGGGGGCAGGGCACTGAAGCTTTCTTT

d_call: NA
j_call: TRBJ1-1
clone_size: once
v_call: TRBV29-1
cdr3_aa: CSVSTGMNTEAFF
cdr3_nt: TGCAGCGTATCGACAGGAATGAACACTGAAGCTTTCTTT

d_call: NA
j_call: TRBJ2-7
clone_size: few
v_call: TRBV12-3/TRBV12-4
cdr3_aa: CASSSWVPGSYEQYF
cdr3_nt: TGTGCCAGCAGTTCCTGGGTGCCGGGGTCCTACGAGCAGTACTTC

d_call: NA
j_call: TRBJ2-7
clone_size: NA
v_call: TRBV6-2/TRBV6-3
cdr3_aa: CASRNSGPAGEQYF
cdr3_nt: TGTGCCAGCAGAAACAGCGGGCCGGCGGGAGAGCAGTACTTC

d_call: NA
j_call: TRBJ2-7
clone_size: many
v_call: TRBV7-2
cdr3_aa: CASSFSWSSYEQYF
cdr3_nt: TGTGCCAGCAGCTTCAGCTGGAGCTCCTACGAGCAGTACTTC

d_call: NA
j_call: TRBJ1-2
clone_size: NA
v_call: TRBV20-1
cdr3_aa: CSVGTGHGYTF
cdr3_nt: TGCAGCGTTGGAACGGGGCATGGCTACACCTTC

d_call: NA
j_call: TRBJ1-2
clone_size: many
v_call: TRBV7-2
cdr3_aa: CASSFDINYGYTF
cdr3_nt: TGTGCCAGCAGCTTCGACATTAACTATGGCTACACCTTC

d_call: NA
j_call: TRBJ1-5
clone_size: NA
v_call: TRBV6-1
cdr3_aa: CATSPEPQHF
cdr3_nt: TGTGCCACCTCCCCGGAGCCCCAGCATTTT

d_call: NA
j_call: TRBJ2-7
clone_size: NA
v_call: TRBV19
cdr3_aa: CASSIRGHTGSYEQYF
cdr3_nt: TGTGCCAGTAGTATACGTGGGCACACGGGTAGCTACGAGCAGTACTTC

d_call: NA
j_call: TRBJ2-7
clone_size: NA
v_call: TRBV10-3
cdr3_aa: CATSEPYEQYF
cdr3_nt: TGTGCCACCTCAGAGCCCTACGAGCAGTACTTC

d_call: NA
j_call: TRBJ2-1
clone_size: few
v_call: TRBV5-5
cdr3_aa: CASSSGSNEQFF
cdr3_nt: TGTGCCAGCAGCTCCGGATCCAATGAGCAGTTCTTC

d_call: NA
j_call: TRBJ1-1
clone_size: many
v_call: TRBV7-8
cdr3_aa: CASSPGGTGGTEAFF
cdr3_nt: TGTGCCAGCAGCCCAGGAGGTACAGGCGGCACTGAAGCTTTCTTT

d_call: NA
j_call: TRBJ1-2
clone_size: many
v_call: TRBV19
cdr3_aa: CASSIAGIYGYTF
cdr3_nt: TGTGCCAGTAGTATAGCGGGCATCTATGGCTACACCTTC

d_call: NA
j_call: TRBJ1-1
clone_size: many
v_call: TRBV7-8
cdr3_aa: CASSLRNKNTEAFF
cdr3_nt: TGTGCCAGCAGCTTGCGCAACAAGAACACTGAAGCTTTCTTT

d_call: TRBD1
j_call: TRBJ2-7
clone_size: NA
v_call: TRBV6-5
cdr3_aa: CASRGQGSGTYEQYF
cdr3_nt: TGTGCCAGCAGGGGACAGGGGTCGGGAACCTACGAGCAGTACTTC

d_call: TRBD1
j_call: TRBJ1-5
clone_size: few
v_call: TRBV29-1
cdr3_aa: CSVGGTGSNQPQHF
cdr3_nt: TGCAGCGTTGGTGGGACAGGTAGCAATCAGCCCCAGCATTTT

d_call: NA
j_call: TRBJ2-3
clone_size: many
v_call: TRBV7-8
cdr3_aa: CASSLRVSDRTDTQYF
cdr3_nt: TGTGCCAGCAGCTTAAGGGTCAGCGACCGCACAGATACGCAGTATTTT

d_call: NA
j_call: TRBJ1-1
clone_size: many
v_call: TRBV7-3
cdr3_aa: CASSFLVNTEAFF
cdr3_nt: TGTGCCAGCAGCTTCTTGGTGAACACTGAAGCTTTCTTT

d_call: TRBD1
j_call: TRBJ2-3
clone_size: many
v_call: TRBV6-2/TRBV6-3
cdr3_aa: CASSWDRGLDTQYF
cdr3_nt: TGTGCCAGCAGTTGGGACAGGGGGCTGGATACGCAGTATTTT

d_call: NA
j_call: TRBJ1-1
clone_size: many
v_call: TRBV7-2
cdr3_aa: CASSLGAGNTEAFF
cdr3_nt: TGTGCCAGCAGCTTAGGCGCAGGGAACACTGAAGCTTTCTTT

d_call: TRBD1
j_call: TRBJ2-3
clone_size: many
v_call: TRBV6-4
cdr3_aa: CASSIGQDTDTQYF
cdr3_nt: TGTGCCAGCAGTATCGGACAGGACACAGATACGCAGTATTTT

d_call: NA
j_call: TRBJ2-7
clone_size: many
v_call: TRBV7-9
cdr3_aa: CASTQEGELGSRYEQYF
cdr3_nt: TGTGCCAGCACCCAGGAGGGGGAACTAGGTTCCCGTTACGAGCAGTACTTC

d_call: NA
j_call: TRBJ1-4
clone_size: NA
v_call: TRBV27
cdr3_aa: CASSRFSVNEKLFF
cdr3_nt: TGTGCCAGCAGTCGCTTCTCAGTGAATGAAAAACTGTTTTTT

d_call: NA
j_call: TRBJ2-7
clone_size: many
v_call: TRBV28
cdr3_aa: CASSFTGPLYEQYF
cdr3_nt: TGTGCCAGCAGTTTTACGGGGCCTCTCTACGAGCAGTACTTC

d_call: NA
j_call: TRBJ2-6
clone_size: many
v_call: TRBV6-5
cdr3_aa: CASSYSKVSTGANVLTF
cdr3_nt: TGTGCCAGCAGTTACTCGAAGGTTTCCACTGGGGCCAACGTCCTGACTTTC

d_call: NA
j_call: TRBJ1-1
clone_size: few
v_call: TRBV12-3/TRBV12-4
cdr3_aa: CASSPGAMNTEAFF
cdr3_nt: TGTGCCAGCAGTCCAGGGGCCATGAACACTGAAGCTTTCTTT

d_call: NA
j_call: TRBJ2-2
clone_size: many
v_call: TRBV19
cdr3_aa: CASSTNTGELFF
cdr3_nt: TGTGCCAGTAGCACTAACACCGGGGAGCTGTTTTTT

d_call: NA
j_call: TRBJ1-1
clone_size: few
v_call: TRBV28
cdr3_aa: CASSFFLENTEAFF
cdr3_nt: TGTGCCAGCAGTTTTTTCCTGGAGAACACTGAAGCTTTCTTT

d_call: TRBD1
j_call: TRBJ1-1
clone_size: few
v_call: TRBV29-1
cdr3_aa: CSVELRQGGTEAFF
cdr3_nt: TGCAGCGTTGAACTGCGACAGGGAGGAACTGAAGCTTTCTTT

d_call: TRBD2
j_call: TRBJ2-1
clone_size: once
v_call: TRBV29-1
cdr3_aa: CSVTWGGGRGNEQFF
cdr3_nt: TGCAGCGTCACTTGGGGGGGAGGACGTGGCAATGAGCAGTTCTTC

d_call: NA
j_call: TRBJ1-1
clone_size: NA
v_call: TRBV12-3/TRBV12-4
cdr3_aa: CASSFGRSTEAFF
cdr3_nt: TGTGCCAGCAGTTTCGGACGGAGCACTGAAGCTTTCTTT

d_call: NA
j_call: TRBJ2-7
clone_size: NA
v_call: TRBV14
cdr3_aa: CASSRLRGMGIYEQYF
cdr3_nt: TGTGCCAGCAGCCGCCTCAGGGGAATGGGGATCTACGAGCAGTACTTC

d_call: NA
j_call: TRBJ1-5
clone_size: once
v_call: TRBV7-9
cdr3_aa: CASSLSRNQPQHF
cdr3_nt: TGTGCCAGCAGCTTAAGCCGCAATCAGCCCCAGCATTTT

d_call: TRBD1
j_call: TRBJ1-5
clone_size: many
v_call: TRBV7-2
cdr3_aa: CASSLGWGQGDSNQPQHF
cdr3_nt: TGTGCCAGCAGCTTAGGATGGGGACAGGGCGATAGCAATCAGCCCCAGCATTTT

d_call: TRBD1
j_call: TRBJ2-3
clone_size: many
v_call: TRBV7-9
cdr3_aa: CASSLTGQGEGTDTQYF
cdr3_nt: TGTGCCAGCAGCTTAACCGGACAGGGAGAAGGCACAGATACGCAGTATTTT

d_call: NA
j_call: TRBJ1-2
clone_size: NA
v_call: TRBV3-1
cdr3_aa: CASSQDVWSDGYTF
cdr3_nt: TGTGCCAGCAGCCAAGATGTCTGGTCGGATGGCTACACCTTC

d_call: NA
j_call: TRBJ1-2
clone_size: NA
v_call: TRBV5-4
cdr3_aa: CASTRQRDYGYTF
cdr3_nt: TGTGCCAGCACCCGACAGCGCGACTATGGCTACACCTTC

d_call: NA
j_call: TRBJ2-3
clone_size: many
v_call: TRBV6-1
cdr3_aa: CASRGADTQYF
cdr3_nt: TGTGCCAGCAGAGGGGCGGATACGCAGTATTTT

d_call: TRBD2
j_call: TRBJ2-2
clone_size: many
v_call: TRBV7-3
cdr3_aa: CASSSSGINTGELFF
cdr3_nt: TGTGCCAGCAGTTCTAGCGGGATTAACACCGGGGAGCTGTTTTTT

d_call: NA
j_call: TRBJ2-3
clone_size: few
v_call: TRBV20-1
cdr3_aa: CSASPDTQYF
cdr3_nt: TGCAGTGCTAGCCCAGATACGCAGTATTTT

d_call: NA
j_call: TRBJ2-1
clone_size: NA
v_call: TRBV29-1
cdr3_aa: CSVGGVYNEQFF
cdr3_nt: TGCAGCGTTGGCGGAGTCTACAATGAGCAGTTCTTC

d_call: NA
j_call: TRBJ1-1
clone_size: many
v_call: TRBV6-2/TRBV6-3
cdr3_aa: CASSYSKDTANTEAFF
cdr3_nt: TGTGCCAGCAGTTACTCGAAAGACACCGCGAACACTGAAGCTTTCTTT

d_call: NA
j_call: TRBJ2-7
clone_size: few
v_call: TRBV11-1
cdr3_aa: CASSPIWSPEEQYF
cdr3_nt: TGTGCCAGCAGCCCCATCTGGTCCCCAGAAGAGCAGTACTTC

d_call: NA
j_call: TRBJ1-1
clone_size: many
v_call: TRBV7-2
cdr3_aa: CASSPLTINTEAFF
cdr3_nt: TGTGCCAGCAGCCCCTTGACGATTAACACTGAAGCTTTCTTT

d_call: NA
j_call: TRBJ2-2
clone_size: few
v_call: TRBV7-2
cdr3_aa: CASSSGGVGELFF
cdr3_nt: TGTGCCAGCAGCTCAGGGGGGGTCGGGGAGCTGTTTTTT